This TCR beta chain was recorded in a study of Ad26.COV2.S vaccination and SARS-CoV-2 variants. Study details: Intramuscularly, Ad26.COV2.S was given either once or twice, 56 days apart.

The treatment here: around 19 received Ad26.COV2.S at low or high dose, single or two shots; about 5 received placebo; per-sample allocation not given. The investigators took samples on day 63 after the first vaccine or placebo injection. TCRdb keeps only in-frame clones here, not all; method: immunoSEQ multiplex PCR. This sample has roughly 380,000 clones, with around 86% found just once. Germline V CDR1 and CDR2: KGHDR, SFDVKD. The germline V and J ends were trimmed by 5 bases and 1 base, with 10 bases remaining between them. There are 15 residues in the CDR3. With respect to this clone: Other DNA sequences within the sample encode an identical CDR3.

The V and J genes are TRBV24-1 and TRBJ2-2, with a tentative D call TRBD1 (5 bases). The sequences come from peripheral blood, collected in a trial of Ad26.COV2.S vaccine versus placebo. The TCR sequence derives from a person between 18 and 65 years old who received the Ad26.COV2.S COVID-19 vaccine or a placebo. The CDR3 DNA sequence: TGTGCCACCAGTGTGGGGCAGGGGAACACCGGGGAGCTGTTTTTT. Its translation: CATSVGQGNTGELFF.